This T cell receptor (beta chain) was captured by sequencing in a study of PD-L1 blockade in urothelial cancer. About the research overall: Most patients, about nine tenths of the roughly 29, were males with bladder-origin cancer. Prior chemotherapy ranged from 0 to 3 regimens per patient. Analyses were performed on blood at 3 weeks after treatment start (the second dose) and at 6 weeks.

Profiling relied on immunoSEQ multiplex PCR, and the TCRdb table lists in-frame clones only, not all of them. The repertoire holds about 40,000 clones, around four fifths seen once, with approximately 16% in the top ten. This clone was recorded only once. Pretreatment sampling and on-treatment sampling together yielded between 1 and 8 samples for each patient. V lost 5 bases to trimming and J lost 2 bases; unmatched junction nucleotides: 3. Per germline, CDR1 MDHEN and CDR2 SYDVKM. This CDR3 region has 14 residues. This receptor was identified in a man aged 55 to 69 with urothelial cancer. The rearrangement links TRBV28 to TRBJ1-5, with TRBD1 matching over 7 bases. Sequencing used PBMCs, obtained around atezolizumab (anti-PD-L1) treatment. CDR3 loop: CASSHDRGNQPQHF. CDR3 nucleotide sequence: TGTGCCAGCAGTCATGACAGGGGCAATCAGCCCCAGCATTTT.